These T cell receptor beta chains were read from a single sample in a study of Graves' ophthalmopathy and Graves' hyperthyroidism. One entry per CDR3 protein results from TCRdb running MiXCR on the multiplex PCR reads. The sample holds some 1.1 million distinct CDR3 sequences, about 40% seen once. Sequenced material: peripheral blood or thyroid tissue (not recorded which). All receptors derive from an adult man with Graves' hyperthyroidism. CDR3s include the opening cysteine and the closing phenylalanine or tryptophan. Each record gives: J gene, clone size, D gene, V gene, CDR3 protein, CDR3 DNA. The D gene is left open where the match is weak. The size entry is marked missing in some rows and otherwise reads once, few, many or a size class.

TRBJ1-6,-,-,TRBV6-2/TRBV6-3,CASSYSVGGGKGSPLHF,TGTGCCAGCAGTTACAGCGTCGGGGGAGGTAAAGGTTCACCCCTCCACTTT
TRBJ2-5,-,TRBD2,TRBV20-1,CSALGLAKGTQYF,TGCAGTGCTTTGGGACTAGCGAAAGGGACCCAGTACTTC
TRBJ2-3,few,-,TRBV7-3,CASSLTSDTDTQYF,TGTGCCAGCAGCTTAACCAGCGACACAGATACGCAGTATTTT
TRBJ2-5,-,-,TRBV7-9,CTSSLARGETQYF,TGTACCAGCAGCTTAGCGAGGGGGGAGACCCAGTACTTC
TRBJ2-2,few,-,TRBV5-1,CASSLRGAFNTGELFF,TGCGCCAGCAGCCTAAGGGGGGCCTTTAACACCGGGGAGCTGTTTTTT
TRBJ2-5,many,TRBD2,TRBV5-1,CASSETAGGETQYF,TGCGCCAGCAGCGAAACAGCGGGGGGTGAGACCCAGTACTTC
TRBJ1-1,few,-,TRBV19,CASSEWGRGAFF,TGTGCCAGTAGTGAATGGGGGCGCGGAGCTTTCTTT
TRBJ1-1,many,-,TRBV29-1,CSATRELNTEAFF,TGCAGCGCCACCAGGGAATTGAACACTGAAGCTTTCTTT
TRBJ2-7,few,-,TRBV5-8,CASSNPVAYEQYF,TGTGCCAGCAGCAATCCCGTGGCCTACGAGCAGTACTTC
TRBJ1-2,few,-,TRBV7-2,CASSLFGGTSNYGYTF,TGTGCCAGCAGCTTATTTGGGGGAACTTCTAACTATGGCTACACCTTC
TRBJ1-2,-,TRBD1,TRBV27,CASSPQTGSYGYTF,TGTGCCAGCAGTCCCCAGACAGGGTCCTATGGCTACACCTTC
TRBJ2-7,few,-,TRBV7-6,CASSLAGF,TGTGCCAGCAGCTTAGCAGGGTTT
TRBJ1-1,many,-,TRBV7-9,CASSLASGAEAFF,TGTGCCAGCAGCTTAGCTTCGGGGGCTGAAGCTTTCTTT
TRBJ2-2,-,-,TRBV4-1,CASTRGQLYTGELFF,TGTGCCAGCACCCGCGGACAGTTATACACCGGGGAGCTGTTTTTT
TRBJ1-5,-,-,TRBV19,CASSPRQTSQETQHF,TGTGCCAGTAGTCCTCGACAGACTAGCCAGGAGACCCAGCATTTT
TRBJ1-3,few,-,TRBV6-9,CASSLTRGGGNTIYF,TGTGCCAGCAGTCTTACCAGGGGCGGTGGAAACACCATATATTTT
TRBJ1-2,-,-,TRBV20-1,CSARLAEGYGYTF,TGCAGTGCTAGATTGGCTGAGGGCTATGGCTACACCTTC
TRBJ2-7,few,TRBD2,TRBV6-2/TRBV6-3,CASSDGGSRYEQYF,TGTGCCAGCAGCGACGGGGGGAGTCGGTACGAGCAGTACTTC
TRBJ1-1,once,TRBD1,TRBV10-3,CAISGGAGGWAEAFF,TGTGCCATCAGTGGGGGTGCAGGGGGCTGGGCTGAAGCTTTCTTT
TRBJ2-7,once,TRBD1,TRBV15,CATSRDYRDRGYEQYF,TGTGCCACCAGCAGAGACTACCGGGACAGGGGCTACGAGCAGTACTTC
TRBJ1-6,many,-,TRBV2,CASSLTGLIYNSPLHF,TGTGCCAGCAGCCTTACTGGACTGATCTATAATTCACCCCTCCACTTT
TRBJ1-6,-,TRBD1,TRBV20-1,CSARTGANSPLHF,TGCAGTGCTAGAACAGGGGCCAATTCACCCCTCCACTTT